These 3 T cell receptor beta chains originate from one sample sequenced in a study of blood T cell repertoires in COVID-19. TCRdb's table, derived via immunoSEQ multiplex PCR, lists solely in-frame clones and lacks some. The data hold around 300,000 clones, with 80% to 90% observed a single time. Material: PBMCs or T cells enriched from blood (not recorded which). The receptors here all came from a woman between 18 and 29 years old who had recovered from COVID-19.

J is TRBJ1-2 and V is TRBV15; D is uncertain. Germline assignment: CDR1 LNHNV and CDR2 YYDKDF (reference sequence). This CDR3 has 13 amino acids. Trimming took off 5 bases at V and 4 bases at J, with 11 bases between the two ends. For the CDR3, the DNA is TGTGCCACCAGCGGCCCAGGATCCTATGGCTACACCTTC. Protein: CATSGPGSYGYTF.

This chain connects TRBV3-1 (or the pseudogene TRBV3-2) to TRBJ2-3, with 9 bases that match TRBD1. The germline CDR1 and CDR2 sequences are LGHDT and YNNKEL (reference sequence). Losses at the gene ends were 4 bases for V and 4 bases for J; bases not matched to a gene: 6. This CDR3 comprises 15 residues. The CDR3 loop reads CASSLGTGWADTQYF. The CDR3 bases are TGTGCCAGCAGCCTGGGGACAGGGTGGGCAGATACGCAGTATTTT.

This rearrangement joins TRBV21-1 to TRBJ2-2; the listed D gene, TRBD1, was not tested against the DNA. TRBV21-1 is a listed pseudogene. This CDR3 has 16 amino acids. The CDR3 nucleotides read TGTGCCAGCAGCTCATCCCAGGGGCAGGCCACCGGGGAGCTGTTTTTT. Translating it yields CASSSSQGQATGELFF.